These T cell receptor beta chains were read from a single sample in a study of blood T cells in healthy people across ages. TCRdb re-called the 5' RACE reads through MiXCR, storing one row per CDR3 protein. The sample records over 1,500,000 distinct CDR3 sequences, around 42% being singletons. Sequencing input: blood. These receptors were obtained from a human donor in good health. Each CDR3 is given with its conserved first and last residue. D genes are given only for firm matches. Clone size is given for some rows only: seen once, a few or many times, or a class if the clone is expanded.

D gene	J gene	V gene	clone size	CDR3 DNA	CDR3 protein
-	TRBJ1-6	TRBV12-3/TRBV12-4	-	TGTGCCAGCCCCTCGTTGGGGTCACCCCGCCACTTT	CASPSLGSPRHF
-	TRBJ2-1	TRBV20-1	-	TGCACCGCGCTAGCGCCCGAGGGGAATGAGCAGTTCTTC	CTALAPEGNEQFF
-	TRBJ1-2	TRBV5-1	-	TGCGCCAGCAGCTGGGGAGTCAGTCTATTCGGCTACACCTTC	CASSWGVSLFGYTF
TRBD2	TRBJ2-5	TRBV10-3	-	TGTGCCAGCAGTTTATATTCGGGGGGGCAGGTCGGGACCCAGTACTTC	CASSLYSGGQVGTQYF
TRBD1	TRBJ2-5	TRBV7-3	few	TGTGCCAGCAGCTTTACGGGACAGAAAGAGACCCAGTACTTC	CASSFTGQKETQYF
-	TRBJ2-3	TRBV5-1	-	TGCGCCAGCAGGGCGGAGGGGATCCCCACAGATACGCAGTATTTT	CASRAEGIPTDTQYF
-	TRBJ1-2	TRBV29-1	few	TGCAGCGTTGAAGTGAGGCAGTCCCCGGTGTTTAATGGCTACACCTTC	CSVEVRQSPVFNGYTF
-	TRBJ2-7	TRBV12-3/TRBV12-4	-	TGTGCCAGCAGTCCCCGGGGTGGGGGCCACTCCTTGGAGCAGTACTTC	CASSPRGGGHSLEQYF
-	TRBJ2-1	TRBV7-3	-	TGTGCCAGCAGCTCCCTTGGAGGGAATGAGCAGTTCTTC	CASSSLGGNEQFF
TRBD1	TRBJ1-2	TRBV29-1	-	TGCAGCGTTGAAGGGACAGGGGATAGCTATGGCTACACCTTC	CSVEGTGDSYGYTF
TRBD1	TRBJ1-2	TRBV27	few	TGTGCCAGCAGTCCGCGTATCTTCGGACAGGGGGCATACGGCTACACCTTC	CASSPRIFGQGAYGYTF
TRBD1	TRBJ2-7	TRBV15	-	TGTGTCACCAGCCAGGACAGGGGACTCAGCACCTCCTACGAGCAGTACTTC	CVTSQDRGLSTSYEQYF
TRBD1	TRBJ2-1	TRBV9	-	TGTGCCAGTAACCGGGACAGGGGCGATGAGCAGTTCTTC	CASNRDRGDEQFF
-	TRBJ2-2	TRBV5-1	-	TGCGCCAGCAGCTTGGCCCCAGCGATTGACACCGGGGAGCTGTTTTTT	CASSLAPAIDTGELFF
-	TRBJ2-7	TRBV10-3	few	TGTGCCATCAGTGGCTCTAGCGCCACTACCTCCTACGAGCAGTACTTC	CAISGSSATTSYEQYF
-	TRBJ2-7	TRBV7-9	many	TGTGCCAGCACCCCCTCCGGAGGCGAGCAGTACTTC	CASTPSGGEQYF
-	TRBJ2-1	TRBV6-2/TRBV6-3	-	TGTGCCAGCAGTTACTCCGGCGGAAACGATGAGCAGTTCTTC	CASSYSGGNDEQFF
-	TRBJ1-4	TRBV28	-	TGTGCCAGCAGTTTGCGGGGGTTAAAGGAAAAACTGTTTTTT	CASSLRGLKEKLFF
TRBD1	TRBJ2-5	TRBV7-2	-	TGTGCCAGCAGCTTAGATAGGGGGCAGGAAGAGACCCAGTACTTC	CASSLDRGQEETQYF
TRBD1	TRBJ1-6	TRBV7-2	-	TGTGCCAGCAGCTTAGCGGGAGCGGGACAGGGGAATTCACCCCTCCACTTT	CASSLAGAGQGNSPLHF
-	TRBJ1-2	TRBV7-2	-	TGTGTCAGCAGCTTAGGTCACGGGGGGAACCGGGCTACCTATGGCTACACCTTC	CVSSLGHGGNRATYGYTF
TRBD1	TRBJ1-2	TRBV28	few	TGTGCCAGCAGCCAGGACAGGGGCCAGGGGGGCTACACCTTC	CASSQDRGQGGYTF